This T cell receptor beta chain was observed in a study of post-analysis software for immune sequencing data (dated by TCRdb to the mid-2010s). Concerning the study at large: Disease courses on record covered relapsing-remitting, secondary progressive and progressive-relapsing multiple sclerosis, though some patients had no subtype annotation. The patient repertoires were set against about eleven previously published healthy control repertoires from donors whose ages ranged from roughly 6 to 27 years. A subset of samples was prepared in parallel using single-end sample barcoding, then pooled and co-amplified after Illumina adapter ligation. Findings and caveats that apply to the study as a whole: Normalized Chao1 diversity was significantly lower in multiple sclerosis patients than controls, suggesting substantial peripheral T-cell clonal expansion. Direct clustering with F measure revealed strong co-clustering of samples prepared in the same batch, which led to a batch-effect correction. Patients showed significantly higher frequencies than controls for about 5 TRBV segments, among them TRBV5-6, TRBV5-1 and TRBV20-1. The multiple sclerosis patient group was slightly younger than the control group.

About this clonotype itself: It has no known antigen specificity. One base away there is no much larger clone; base qualities are not given.

The junction shows trimming of 5 bases on V and 3 bases on J, plus 14 bases between the germline ends. Sequences KGHSH (CDR1) and LQKENI (CDR2) are obtained from the germline V gene. The CDR3 numbers 15 residues from cysteine through phenylalanine. The sequence is cut down to CDR3 DNA, 45 bases in frame from base 1. The library was obtained by PCR. TCRdb records Illumina HiSeq 2500 as the sequencer. To reduce PCR and sequencing biases, unique molecular identifiers were built into the TCR beta cDNA libraries. Per 1 to 10 million input T cells, roughly 0.5 million cDNA molecules were obtained, such that each molecule approximated one T cell. The patient libraries were prepared and sequenced with the same protocol used for the earlier healthy control dataset. Samples belonging to the same batch were prepared together, multiplexed and sequenced on a shared HiSeq lane. Per the authors' processing: MIGEC was used to process the raw barcoded reads, and molecular identifier groups with only a single read were discarded before consensus assembly and CDR3 extraction. Clonotype tables were post-analysed with VDJtools, and diversity was normalized by down-sampling all datasets to the smallest sample size. In repertoire overlap clustering, CDR3 amino acid sequences, but not nucleotide sequences, were matched to correct batch-related cross-sample contamination. TCRdb reprocessed the public reads (quality trimming at Q25 with fastp, clone calling with MiXCR) and kept in-frame beta chains. CDR3 protein duplicates are merged, each entry listing the most common genes and DNA. What appears here as the V and J calls and clone size reflects TCRdb's work, not the paper's. The sample table contains around 710,000 distinct CDR3 sequences; only one count was recorded for roughly 46% of them. 4.9% of the sample rests with the top ten.

To demonstrate the VDJtools post-analysis software, the study profiled TCR beta repertoires from the peripheral blood of around 13 young patients with multiple sclerosis. Multiple sclerosis patients were children and adolescents aged about 6 to 15 years. The TCR originated in a girl between 10 and 17 years old with multiple sclerosis. Sequenced sample: blood. In this chain, TRBV18 is recombined with TRBJ2-4, with no confident D gene call. The nucleotide sequence reads as follows: TGTGCCAGCTCATCAAGGTCGGCTATCAAAAACATTCAGTACTTC. This translates into CASSSRSAIKNIQYF.